This note documents a single TCR beta chain sequence. TCRdb's copy holds only in-frame clones and misses some; the assay was immunoSEQ multiplex PCR. This table has approximately 70,000 clones, 75% to 95% appearing once. This sample is drawn from a study of control samples from healthy donors and cancer patients. Germline V CDR1 and CDR2: SGHRS, YFSETQ. V gave up 0 bases and J gave up 0 bases, with 10 bases separating them. This CDR3 region has 16 residues. The chain couples TRBV5-1 to TRBJ2-1; D uncertain. This TCR derives from a woman aged 45-60 years with colorectal cancer. The sequencing sample was made of PBMCs. In DNA form, the CDR3 reads TGCGCCAGCAGCTTGGCCGGCGCGAGCTCCTACAATGAGCAGTTCTTC. Translating it yields CASSLAGASSYNEQFF.